The 8 T cell receptor beta chains below come from one sample, sequenced in a study of control samples from healthy donors and cancer patients. TCRdb keeps only in-frame clones here, not all; method: immunoSEQ multiplex PCR. The data show some 120,000 clones, about 90% seen once. The sequenced sample was blood. These TCRs come from a man aged 45 to 65 in good health.

This chain uses TRBV19 with TRBJ2-3; D is possibly TRBD2 (5 bases). CDR3 length: 15 residues. Trimming shortened V by 0 bases and J by 2 bases, and 9 bases separated the two germline ends. Germline V gene data show CDR1 as LNHDA and CDR2 as SQIVND (reference sequence). CDR3: CASSIDLGVTDTQYF. The DNA of the CDR3 is TGTGCCAGTAGTATAGATTTGGGAGTCACAGATACGCAGTATTTT.

This chain uses TRBV10-3 with TRBJ1-3; 9 nucleotides match TRBD1. The V gene's germline CDR1 is ENHRY and CDR2 SYGVKD. The CDR3 totals 14 residues. The V gene end was trimmed by 4 bases and the J gene end by 6 bases; junction bases not matched to a gene: 4. CDR3 nucleotides: TGTGCCATCAGTGGGGACAGGGATGCAAACACCATATATTTT. Translated, it gives CAISGDRDANTIYF.

The chain couples TRBV6-1 to TRBJ2-5, with D hard to call. Germline V gene data show CDR1 as MNHNS and CDR2 as SASEGT. The CDR3 runs 16 residues. V shed 0 bases and J shed 0 bases, with 11 bases lying between them. For the CDR3, the DNA is TGTGCCAGCAGTGAAGCGCCAATATTCCACCAAGAGACCCAGTACTTC. It is translated as CASSEAPIFHQETQYF.

The chain recombines TRBV7-6 with TRBJ2-1; no firm D call. The length of the CDR3 is 15 residues. V shed 1 base and J shed 2 bases, with 9 bases lying between them. The germline V gene has CDR1 SGHVS and CDR2 FNYEAQ. This CDR3 reads CASSLGAAAYNEQFF. CDR3 coding DNA: TGTGCCAGCAGCTTAGGGGCAGCCGCCTACAATGAGCAGTTCTTC.

This chain connects TRBV5-4 to TRBJ2-1; D call uncertain. Germline loops: CDR1 SGHNT, CDR2 YYREEE (reference sequence). The CDR3 loop spans 11 amino acids. Trimming cost V 2 bases and J 6 bases, with 3 bases left between them. CDR3 amino acids: CASSFANEQFF. CDR3 nucleotide sequence: TGTGCCAGCAGCTTTGCCAATGAGCAGTTCTTC.

This clone was found a few times. The CDR3 sequence is CAWSRGGFYQETQYF. CDR3 in DNA: TGTGCCTGGAGTAGGGGAGGATTTTACCAAGAGACCCAGTACTTC. V is TRBV30 and J is TRBJ2-5; D may be TRBD2 (6 bases). Germline values: CDR1 GTSNPN, CDR2 SVGIG (reference sequence). Trimming left V 2 bases short and J 0 bases short, with 13 bases between. The CDR3 loop spans 15 amino acids.

The chain carries TRBV7-2 and TRBJ1-5; TRBD1 might be the D (6 bases). V was pared by 5 bases and J by 7 bases, with 12 bases between. The length of the CDR3 is 13 residues. CDR1 is SGHTA and CDR2 is FQGNSA in the germline V gene. The CDR3 reads CASSLDRGQPQHF. The CDR3 nucleotides are TGTGCCAGCAGCCTGGACAGAGGCCAGCCCCAGCATTTT.

The genes are TRBV30 and TRBJ2-7; 8 bases map to TRBD1. The V gene's germline CDR1 is GTSNPN and CDR2 SVGIG (reference sequence). V lost 6 bases and J lost 3; bases outside the gene matches: 7. The CDR3 has 13 amino acids. The CDR3 here is CACDQGAGYEQYF. For the CDR3, the DNA is TGTGCCTGTGATCAGGGGGCGGGCTACGAGCAGTACTTC.